A single sample is the source of the 28 T cell receptor beta chains below, sequenced in a study of patients and donors after allogeneic stem cell transplantation. One entry per CDR3 protein, called by TCRdb with MiXCR from the RT-PCR reads. The sample includes about 57,000 distinct CDR3 sequences, 13% of them seen just once. Input material: blood, either unsorted or a sorted T cell fraction (not recorded which). Every receptor here comes from a human donor who was either an allogeneic HSCT recipient or a stem cell or donor lymphocyte infusion donor (not recorded which). It is not recorded whose cells these are; they may come from a transplant donor.

As to this clonotype: One end of the junction is discordant with germline, which a read error may explain. The J gene is TRBJ2-3, the V gene TRBV10-1; 9 nucleotides line up with TRBD1. This CDR3 has 16 amino acids. Germline loops: CDR1 WNHNN, CDR2 SYGVQD (reference sequence). The CDR3 sequence: CASSEGTGFPTVTQYF. The CDR3 bases are TGCGCCAGCAGTGAAGGGACAGGGTTCCCCACAGTTACGCAGTATTTT.

This clonotype was detected many times. The chain carries TRBV27 and TRBJ1-5; perhaps TRBD1 as D (6 bases). The CDR3 totals 15 residues. V lost 4 bases to trimming and J lost 0 bases, with 10 bases between them. From germline, CDR1 is MNHEY and CDR2 SMNVEV (reference sequence). DNA for the CDR3: TGTGCCAGCAGTTCACAGGGCTATAGCAATCAGCCCCAGCATTTT. The encoded protein is CASSSQGYSNQPQHF.

The chain uses TRBV9 and TRBJ2-5; 8 bases are a match to TRBD2. The CDR3 is 14 residues long. The V segment lost 0 bases and the J segment 7 bases; nucleotides outside the gene matches: 5. Germline CDR1 reads SGDLS; CDR2 reads YYNGEE. CDR3 sequence: CASSVEYGRGTQYF. CDR3 bases: TGTGCCAGCAGCGTAGAGTACGGGAGGGGGACCCAGTACTTC.

This clonotype was recorded a few times. This chain links TRBV15 with TRBJ2-3; 11 nucleotides match TRBD1. The CDR3 extends over 16 amino acids. Germline V lookup: CDR1 LNHNV, CDR2 YYDKDF (reference sequence). Trimming at V came to 0 bases and at J to 5 bases, leaving 4 bases not matched to a gene. In nucleotides, the CDR3 is TGTGCCACCAGCAGAGATCAGGACAGGGGGCGAGATACGCAGTATTTT. The encoded protein is CATSRDQDRGRDTQYF. The variable domain in full, with the rest retrieved from reference TRBV15 and TRBJ2-3, is DAMVIQNPRYQVTQFGKPVTLSCSQTLNHNVMYWYQQKSSQAPKLLFHYYDKDFNNEADTPDNFQSRRPNTSFCFLDIRSPGLGDTAMYLCATSRDQDRGRDTQYFGPGTRLTVL.

This CDR3 reads CASSGTGTSDQQYF. In DNA, the CDR3 is TGTGCCAGCAGCGGTACCGGGACTAGCGACCAGCAGTACTTC. The chain recombines TRBV13 with TRBJ2-7, with 10 bases lining up with TRBD2. CDR1 and CDR2 (germline): PRHDT, FYEKMQ (reference sequence). This CDR3 has 14 residues. J lost 8 bases, V lost 5 bases, and 9 bases had no gene match.

At least ten counts were recorded for this clonotype. The chain links TRBV7-2 to TRBJ1-3; tentative D call: TRBD1 (6 bases). Germline CDR1 reads SGHTA; CDR2 reads FQGNSA. The length of the CDR3 is 17 residues. Trimming stripped 1 base from V and 4 bases from J, with 17 bases between. The CDR3, as DNA: TGTGCCAGCAGCTTAGTTTTAGTGGGGGGCGCCGGAAACACCATATATTTT. It codes for CASSLVLVGGAGNTIYF.

Turning to this clonotype: Since the CDR3 does not end with the conserved phenylalanine or tryptophan, this likely comes from a read error. The V call is TRBV24-1, the J call TRBJ2-3, with 8 bases matching TRBD2. Germline V CDR1 and CDR2: KGHDR, SFDVKD. The CDR3 runs 18 residues. The V segment lost 4 bases and the J segment 4 bases; nucleotides outside the gene matches: 15. CDR3 in amino acids: CATSDPRESGSYSDTQYL. The CDR3 DNA sequence: TGTGCCACCAGTGACCCCCGTGAGAGCGGGAGTTACTCAGATACGCAGTATTTG.

The V gene is TRBV19, the J gene TRBJ1-5; D possibly corresponds to TRBD1 (6 bases). The germline gives CDR1 LNHDA, CDR2 SQIVND (reference sequence). V lost 5 bases to trimming and J lost 7 bases, with 12 bases between them. This CDR3 has 13 residues. The CDR3 DNA reads TGTGCCAGTAGTTCTACAGGGTGGCAGCCCCAGCATTTT. This translates into CASSSTGWQPQHF.

This sequence joins TRBV2 and TRBJ2-4, with 12 positions matching TRBD2. The CDR3 consists of 19 residues. From germline, CDR1 is SNHLY and CDR2 FYNNEI. After removal of 3 bases from V and 3 bases from J, the junction contained 12 bases not matched to a gene. CDR3 nucleotides: TGTGCCAGCAGTGAGGTTCTAGCGGGAGGGCCGTTGGGCAAAAACATTCAGTACTTC. Its protein is CASSEVLAGGPLGKNIQYF.

This sequence joins TRBV30 and TRBJ1-1; D is unresolved. The CDR3 is 11 residues long. CDR1 and CDR2 from the germline V gene are GTSNPN and SVGIG (reference sequence). With 3 bases removed from V and 5 bases from J, the gap between germline ends came to 7 bases. The CDR3 sequence: CAWRVWTEAFF. The CDR3 DNA follows: TGTGCCTGGAGGGTGTGGACTGAAGCTTTCTTT.

This clonotype was detected only a few times. This chain links TRBV5-1 with TRBJ2-3, with 7 bases matching TRBD1. Germline trimming cut 0 bases from V and 5 bases from J; bases unmatched to any gene: 9. The CDR3 consists of 16 residues. CDR1 and CDR2 (germline): SGHRS, YFSETQ. The CDR3 sequence is CASSLATTGYGDTQYF. The CDR3 DNA follows: TGCGCCAGCAGCTTGGCCACGACAGGGTATGGAGATACGCAGTATTTT.

This clonotype appeared a few times. This chain uses TRBV7-9 with TRBJ2-7; D is undetermined. There are 16 residues in the CDR3. The germline V gene has CDR1 SEHNR and CDR2 FQNEAQ (reference sequence). V lost 1 base and J 0 bases, leaving 13 bases between the germline ends. CDR3 residues: CASSLVPGRRSYEQYF. CDR3 coding DNA: TGTGCCAGCAGCTTAGTCCCGGGTAGGCGCTCCTACGAGCAGTACTTC.

This clonotype was observed a few times. The V and J genes are TRBV5-6 and TRBJ2-5; TRBD2 is a possible D gene (6 bases). Per the germline V gene, CDR1 is SGHDT and CDR2 is YYEEEE. The CDR3 has 15 amino acids. Trimming removed 3 bases from V and 2 bases from J, with 14 bases in between. In DNA form, the CDR3 reads TGTGCCAGCAGCTGGGAGGTCGGCCCACAAGAGACCCAGTACTTC. It codes for CASSWEVGPQETQYF.

On this clonotype itself: The junction departs from the called germline gene at one end, perhaps through a read error. V usage is TRBV20-1 and J usage is TRBJ2-4; 13 bases are shared with TRBD2. Per the germline V gene, CDR1 is DFQATT and CDR2 is SNEGSKA (reference sequence). The CDR3 sequence is 16 residues long. In nucleotides, the CDR3 is TGCAGTGCTAGAAAAACCGGGACTAGCGGGACCCGAATTCTGTACTTC. Translation gives CSARKTGTSGTRILYF.

This rearrangement joins TRBV7-9 to TRBJ2-7; 9 nucleotides match TRBD2. The CDR3 sequence is 12 residues long. Per the germline V gene, CDR1 is SEHNR and CDR2 is FQNEAQ (reference sequence). The V gene end was trimmed by 7 bases and the J gene end by 3 bases; junction bases not matched to a gene: 1. In DNA form, the CDR3 reads TGTGCCAGCACGCGGGAGGGCTACGAGCAGTACTTC. Protein sequence: CASTREGYEQYF.

This chain links TRBV6-5 with TRBJ2-2; tentative D call: TRBD2 (5 bases). V dropped 7 bases and J dropped 4 bases, with 22 bases sitting between them. CDR1 is MNHEY and CDR2 is SVGAGI in the germline V gene. The CDR3 runs to 17 residues. CDR3 sequence: CASTPAGKKGGTGELFF. As DNA, the CDR3 is TGTGCCAGCACTCCCGCCGGGAAGAAAGGAGGCACCGGGGAGCTGTTTTTT.

In the case of this clonotype: The conserved phenylalanine or tryptophan normally closing the CDR3 is absent here, so this likely arose from a read error. The chain uses TRBV20-1 and TRBJ2-7; possibly TRBD2 for D (5 bases). The germline V and J ends were trimmed by 0 bases and 2 bases, with 11 bases remaining between them. Per the germline V gene, CDR1 is DFQATT and CDR2 is SNEGSKA (reference sequence). This CDR3 comprises 14 residues. This CDR3 reads CSARDRRVPYEQYS. The DNA of the CDR3 is TGCAGTGCTAGAGATAGGCGGGTACCCTACGAGCAGTACTCC.

This chain joins TRBV6-5 and TRBJ2-7; 8 nucleotides agree with TRBD2. Germline V gene lookup returns CDR1 MNHEY and CDR2 SVGAGI. Unmatched junction bases numbered 15, after V lost 3 bases and J lost 5 bases. The CDR3 totals 17 residues. The CDR3 spells CASSYFRISGIIHEQYF. The DNA of the CDR3 is TGTGCCAGCAGTTATTTCCGCATTAGCGGGATAATCCACGAGCAGTACTTC.

This clonotype has only a few counts. The rearrangement uses TRBV2 and TRBJ2-5; perhaps TRBD2 as D (5 bases). Trimming stripped 7 bases from V and 1 base from J, with 16 bases between. The CDR3 is 15 residues long. From germline, CDR1 is SNHLY and CDR2 FYNNEI. The CDR3 nucleotides are TGTGCCAGCACATTCCGGAACGGACTCCAAGAGACCCAGTACTTC. Its protein is CASTFRNGLQETQYF.

The V call is TRBV12-3 or TRBV12-4, the J call TRBJ2-6; TRBD1 matches at 11 bases. This CDR3 comprises 16 residues. Trimming took 7 bases from V and 1 from J; bases not matched to a gene: 3. This CDR3 is CASTGQGASGANVLTF. DNA of the CDR3: TGTGCCAGCACCGGACAGGGGGCTTCTGGGGCCAACGTCCTGACTTTC.

This clonotype has more than one count but fewer than ten. The CDR3 does not end in the conserved phenylalanine or tryptophan, so this is likely a read error. No DNA is shown, since the ends of the CDR3 on it are uncertain; the CDR3 is the one TCRdb lists. This sequence joins TRBV11-2 and TRBJ2-1; whether TRBD2, the table's D call, matches the DNA was not checked. Germline V gene data show CDR1 as SGHAT and CDR2 as FQNNGV. The CDR3 has 11 residues if both end residues are counted. CDR3 protein: CASSSGLAGGV.

This clonotype has ten or more counts. The rearrangement joins TRBV12-3 or TRBV12-4 to TRBJ1-2; D is undetermined. The length of the CDR3 is 12 residues. V shed 2 bases and J shed 3 bases, with 4 bases lying between them. In nucleotides, the CDR3 is TGTGCCAGCAGTTTAATCCACTATGGCTACACCTTC. Translated: CASSLIHYGYTF.

At least ten counts were recorded for this clonotype. The chain couples TRBV29-1 to TRBJ1-2, with 8 bases aligning to TRBD1. J gave up 4 bases and V 7 bases, and 5 bases lay outside the gene matches. The germline CDR1 and CDR2 sequences are SQVTM and ANQGSEA. The CDR3 is 12 amino acids. Here the CDR3 reads CSEQQGGYGYTF. The DNA for the CDR3 is TGCAGCGAGCAACAGGGGGGCTATGGCTACACCTTC. The full variable domain, in which reference TRBV29-1 and TRBJ1-2 provide the parts outside the CDR3, is SAVISQKPSRDICQRGTSLTIQCQVDSQVTMMFWYRQQPGQSLTLIATANQGSEATYESGFVIDKFPISRPNLTFSTLTVSNMSPEDSSIYLCSEQQGGYGYTFGSGTRLTVV.

This rearrangement joins TRBV5-6 to TRBJ2-1, with 9 nucleotides matching TRBD2. Germline-derived CDR1 and CDR2 are SGHDT and YYEEEE. This CDR3 has 13 amino acids. The ends lost 6 bases at V and 3 bases at J; junction bases unmatched: 1. The DNA for the CDR3 is TGTGCCAGCATTAGCGGGAGCTACAATGAGCAGTTCTTC. It is translated as CASISGSYNEQFF.

The CDR3 spells CASMRLSQETQYF. Written as DNA, the CDR3 is TGTGCCAGCATGCGGCTCTCCCAAGAGACCCAGTACTTC. The chain couples TRBV27 to TRBJ2-5; D gene ambiguous. This CDR3 contains 13 residues. Germline V gene sequence: CDR1 MNHEY, CDR2 SMNVEV (reference sequence). With 7 bases removed from V and 1 base from J, the gap between germline ends came to 10 bases.

This clonotype has a handful of counts. The rearrangement links TRBV15 to TRBJ2-4; possible D gene TRBD2, 5 bases. Deletions cut 8 bases from V and 7 bases from J, with 9 bases between. Germline lookup yields CDR1 LNHNV and CDR2 YYDKDF (reference sequence). The CDR3 runs 11 residues. CDR3 loop: CATGGGNIQYF. As DNA, the CDR3 is TGTGCCACCGGTGGAGGTAACATTCAGTACTTC.

This clonotype was observed at least ten times. V gene TRBV6-5 combines with J gene TRBJ2-7; perhaps TRBD2 as D (5 bases). The CDR3 runs 15 residues. The germline V and J ends were trimmed by 8 bases and 2 bases, with 19 bases remaining between them. Germline values: CDR1 MNHEY, CDR2 SVGAGI. CDR3 in DNA: TGTGCCAGCCGCTTCGCGTGGGGAGACCCCTACGAGCAGTACTTC. Protein sequence: CASRFAWGDPYEQYF.

This clonotype was detected only a few times. V usage is TRBV19 and J usage is TRBJ1-1; 8 bases match TRBD1. V dropped 1 base and J dropped 5; count of bases not matched to a gene: 3. The CDR3 has 14 amino acids. Germline V gene sequence: CDR1 LNHDA, CDR2 SQIVND (reference sequence). CDR3 residues: CASSIGQGMTEAFF. CDR3 DNA: TGTGCCAGTAGTATAGGACAGGGGATGACTGAAGCTTTCTTT.